Shown below are 3 T cell receptor beta chains from a single sample sequenced in a study of cytomegalovirus exposure and HLA in healthy donors. A multiplex PCR was run with 60 Vbeta primers and 13 Jbeta primers. Only in-frame clones appear in the TCRdb table, and some are missing; sequencing was by immunoSEQ multiplex PCR. The profile covers tens of thousands of clones, with approximately 76% appearing a single time and 5.4% taken by the ten largest. Sequencing was carried out using PBMCs. The receptors shown here come from a man aged 45-65 years in good health and CMV-seronegative.

A remark on this clone: This specimen includes other DNA sequences encoding the same CDR3. The chain employs TRBV25-1 and TRBJ2-1; TRBD2 aligns across 10 bases. V gave up 7 bases and J gave up 4 bases; unmatched junction bases: 13. The CDR3 spans 17 residues. The germline CDR1 and CDR2 sequences are MGHDK and SYGVNS. Written as DNA, the CDR3 is TGTGCCAGCATCGGGTTTGGAGCTAGCGGGGGATACAATGAGCAGTTCTTC. Translated: CASIGFGASGGYNEQFF.

This clone was found once. DNA for the CDR3: TGTGCCTGGAGTGTTTCCCGGACAGGGGTAAGCTACACCTTC. Residues: CAWSVSRTGVSYTF. The gene calls are TRBV30 and TRBJ1-2; 9 bases map to TRBD1. After removal of 0 bases from V and 9 bases from J, the junction contained 8 bases not matched to a gene. CDR1 and CDR2 from the germline V gene are GTSNPN and SVGIG (reference sequence). The CDR3 consists of 14 residues. The full variable domain, rest sourced from reference TRBV30 and TRBJ1-2, is SQTIHQWPATLVQPVGSPLSLECTVEGTSNPNLYWYRQAAGRGLQLLFYSVGIGQISSEVPQNLSASRPQDRQFILSSKKLLLSDSGFYLCAWSVSRTGVSYTFGSGTRLTVV.

The chain combines TRBV27 with TRBJ1-2; D uncertain. The CDR3 sequence is 13 residues long. Deletions cut 7 bases from V and 4 bases from J, with 13 bases between. Germline CDR1 and CDR2: MNHEY and SMNVEV (reference sequence). The DNA of the CDR3 is TGTGCCAGCAAGTCGGCCGGGATCTATGGCTACACCTTC. As protein: CASKSAGIYGYTF.